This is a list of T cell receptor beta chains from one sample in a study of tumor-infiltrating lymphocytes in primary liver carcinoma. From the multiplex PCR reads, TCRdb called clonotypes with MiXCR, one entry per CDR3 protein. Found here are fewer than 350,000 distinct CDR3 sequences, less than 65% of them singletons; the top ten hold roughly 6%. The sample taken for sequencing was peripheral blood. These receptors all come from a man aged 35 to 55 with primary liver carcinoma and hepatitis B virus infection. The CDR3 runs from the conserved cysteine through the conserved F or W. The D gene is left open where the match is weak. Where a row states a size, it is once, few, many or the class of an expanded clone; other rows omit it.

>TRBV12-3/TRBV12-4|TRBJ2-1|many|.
TGTGCCAGCAGTTATTACGATGAGCAGTTCTTC
CASSYYDEQFF
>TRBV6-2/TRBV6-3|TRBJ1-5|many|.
TGTGCCAGCGGAGACAGATATAGCAATCAGCCCCAGCATTTT
CASGDRYSNQPQHF
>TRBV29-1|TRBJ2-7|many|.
TGCAGCGTTGAGACGGGCGCGACCTACGAGCAGTACTTC
CSVETGATYEQYF
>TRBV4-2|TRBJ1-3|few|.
TGTGCCAGCAGCCTCCGCGGATGGGCTGGTGGAAACACCATATATTTT
CASSLRGWAGGNTIYF
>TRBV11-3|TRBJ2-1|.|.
TGTGCCAGCAGCTTAAGACATTCAGATGAGCAGTTCTTC
CASSLRHSDEQFF
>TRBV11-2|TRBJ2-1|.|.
TGTACCAACAGTCTAGAAGCGGGTTACTACAATAAGCAGTTCTTC
CTNSLEAGYYNKQFF
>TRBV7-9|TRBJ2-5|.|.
TGTGCCAGCAGCCCACCGGGGTACCAAGAGACCCAGTACTTC
CASSPPGYQETQYF
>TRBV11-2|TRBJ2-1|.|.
TGCGCCAGCAGCCCAGTGACGTCGAGCTCCTACAATGAGCAGTTCTTC
CASSPVTSSSYNEQFF
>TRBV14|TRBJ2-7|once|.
TGTGCCAGCAGCCCCTCCCACGAGCAGTACTTC
CASSPSHEQYF
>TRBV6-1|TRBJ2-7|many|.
TGTGCCACCGACAGGTCCCGGGACGAGCAGTACTTC
CATDRSRDEQYF
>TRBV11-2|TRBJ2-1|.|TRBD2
TGTGACAGCAGCTTAACTTTACTAGCGGGAAACAATGAGCAGTTCTTC
CDSSLTLLAGNNEQFF
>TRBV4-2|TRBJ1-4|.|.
TGCGCCAGCAGCCATGAGCTCAGGGGATCTAATGAAAAACTGTTTTTT
CASSHELRGSNEKLFF
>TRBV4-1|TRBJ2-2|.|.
TGCGCCAGCAGCCAAGGGGGCAGATGGGACTGGTGGAACACCGGGGAGCTGTTTTTT
CASSQGGRWDWWNTGELFF
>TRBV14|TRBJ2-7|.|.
TGTGCCAACAGCCCCCGCACACAGTGGGGGTACTACGAGCAGTACTTC
CANSPRTQWGYYEQYF
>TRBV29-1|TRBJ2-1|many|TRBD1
TGCAGCGTTGAAACTTGGGACAGGGTCAATGAGCAGTTCTTC
CSVETWDRVNEQFF
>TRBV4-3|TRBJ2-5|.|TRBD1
TGCGCCAGCAGCGCGACAGGGGGCCAAGAGATCCAGTACTTC
CASSATGGQEIQYF
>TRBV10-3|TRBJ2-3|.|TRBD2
TGTGCCATCAGGAAAGTTCCGGGACTAGTGGGGAGCACAGATACGCAGTATTTT
CAIRKVPGLVGSTDTQYF
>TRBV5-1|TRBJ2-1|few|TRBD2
TGCGCCAGCAGCTTTGGAAGGGAAAGCGGGAGATCCTACAATGAGCAGTTCTTC
CASSFGRESGRSYNEQFF
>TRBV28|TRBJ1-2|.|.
TGTGCCAGCAGTTTGAGAGATTATGGCTACACCTTC
CASSLRDYGYTF
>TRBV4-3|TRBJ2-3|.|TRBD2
TGCACCAGCAGCCAACTAGCGGGTACAGATACGCAGTATTTT
CTSSQLAGTDTQYF
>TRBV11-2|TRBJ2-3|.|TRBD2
TGTGTCAGCAGCTTATATTTAGCGGGAGGGGTTCGGGGCACAGATACGCACTATTTT
CVSSLYLAGGVRGTDTHYF
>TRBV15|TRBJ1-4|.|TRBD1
TGTGCCACCAGCAGAGAAGGACAGGGTCCTGAAAAACTGTTTTTT
CATSREGQGPEKLFF
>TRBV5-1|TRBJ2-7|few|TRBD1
TGCGCCAGCAACCGTACAGGGGGAATGGATGAAGGGGAGCAGTACTTC
CASNRTGGMDEGEQYF
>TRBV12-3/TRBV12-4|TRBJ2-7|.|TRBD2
TGTGCCGGCAGGCCCGGGACTAGATCTGCCGAGCAGTACTTC
CAGRPGTRSAEQYF
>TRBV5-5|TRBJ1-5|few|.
TGTGCCAGCAGCCCCGCACAGTTCAATCAGCCCCAGCATTTT
CASSPAQFNQPQHF
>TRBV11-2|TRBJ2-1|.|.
TGTGTCGGCCGCGCCAGGAGGGATGAGCAGTTCTTC
CVGRARRDEQFF
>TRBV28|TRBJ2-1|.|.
TGTACCAGCAGTTTGCTACTGCGCCAGAATGAGCAGTTCTTC
CTSSLLLRQNEQFF
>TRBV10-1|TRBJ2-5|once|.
TGCGCCAGCAGTGAATCGACCGAGCTGGGGACCCAGTACTTC
CASSESTELGTQYF
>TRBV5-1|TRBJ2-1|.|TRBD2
TGCGCCAGCAGCCCGGTTGTACTAGCGGGAGCTAAGATTGAGCAGTTCTTC
CASSPVVLAGAKIEQFF
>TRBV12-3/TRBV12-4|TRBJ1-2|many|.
TGTGCCAGCAGTTTCGGGAACAACTATGGCTACACCTTC
CASSFGNNYGYTF
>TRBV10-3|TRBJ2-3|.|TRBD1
TGTGCCACCCAACAGACAGGGCCTAGCACAGATACGCAGTATTTT
CATQQTGPSTDTQYF
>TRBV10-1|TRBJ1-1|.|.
TGCGCCAGCAGTAAGGCTGCCGGGATGAACACTGAAGCTTTCTTT
CASSKAAGMNTEAFF
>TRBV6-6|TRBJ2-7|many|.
TGTGCCAGCAGTTACTCCACAGGGCTAGCGAGTACCTACGAGCAGTACTTC
CASSYSTGLASTYEQYF
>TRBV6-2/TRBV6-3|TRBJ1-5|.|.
TGTGCCGGCACTATCGACAACTATAGCAATCAGCCCCAGCATTTT
CAGTIDNYSNQPQHF
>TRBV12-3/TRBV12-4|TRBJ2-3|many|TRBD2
TGTGCCAGCAGGACTAGCGGGAGCCCAGATACGCAGTATTTT
CASRTSGSPDTQYF
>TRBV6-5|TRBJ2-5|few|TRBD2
TGTGCCAGCAGTTACATCGTCGGATCTAGCGGGGCGAGAGGGACCCAGTACTTC
CASSYIVGSSGARGTQYF